Listed below are T cell receptor beta chains from one sample, sequenced in a study of cytomegalovirus exposure and HLA in healthy donors. The data were produced by immunoSEQ multiplex PCR, yet TCRdb's version contains in-frame clones alone and is incomplete. The data contain 130,000 to 150,000 clones, around three quarters of them singletons. What was sequenced was PBMCs. The origin of the receptors is a man aged 30 to 39 in good health and CMV-seronegative. The CDR3 runs from the conserved cysteine through the conserved F or W. A D gene is named only where the DNA matches it firmly. The size field is filled for only some rows; it gives once, few, many or a size class.

D gene | J gene | V gene | clone size | CDR3 DNA | CDR3 protein
- | TRBJ2-1 | TRBV7-2 | - | TGTGCCAGCAGCCTTACCTTTTTGAGCTCCTACAATGAGCAGTTCTTC | CASSLTFLSSYNEQFF
- | TRBJ2-7 | TRBV2 | - | TGTGCCAGCAGGACGGACAGATCCGAGCAGTACTTC | CASRTDRSEQYF
TRBD2 | TRBJ2-1 | TRBV10-3 | - | TGTGCCATAATGGGCACCGGGACTACCAACAATGAGCAGTTCTTC | CAIMGTGTTNNEQFF
- | TRBJ2-3 | TRBV5-1 | - | TGCGCCAGCAGCTTCGGAGGTCCCGCAGATACGCAGTATTTT | CASSFGGPADTQYF
- | TRBJ2-3 | TRBV28 | - | TGTGCCAGCAGTTTAGTAGGGGGAGCTCAGGGGGATACGCAGTATTTT | CASSLVGGAQGDTQYF
TRBD2 | TRBJ2-7 | TRBV5-1 | - | TGCGCCAGCAGCCCCCCGGGGACTATTCAGCCTAGCTCCTACGAGCAGTACTTC | CASSPPGTIQPSSYEQYF
TRBD2 | TRBJ2-1 | TRBV14 | - | TGTGCCAGCAGCCCCCGGACTAGCGGGCCGCAGTTCTTC | CASSPRTSGPQFF
- | TRBJ2-2 | TRBV6-6 | - | TGTGCCAGCAGTTACGTAAGGGGTGGGACCGGGGAGCTGTTTTTT | CASSYVRGGTGELFF
TRBD2 | TRBJ2-7 | TRBV5-1 | - | TGCGCCAGCAGCCCGCCTCGGGGGGTGGGGTCTGGCGAGCAGTACTTC | CASSPPRGVGSGEQYF
- | TRBJ2-3 | TRBV6-1 | few | TGTGCCAGCAGTGAATCTCTGAGGACAGATACGCAGTATTTT | CASSESLRTDTQYF